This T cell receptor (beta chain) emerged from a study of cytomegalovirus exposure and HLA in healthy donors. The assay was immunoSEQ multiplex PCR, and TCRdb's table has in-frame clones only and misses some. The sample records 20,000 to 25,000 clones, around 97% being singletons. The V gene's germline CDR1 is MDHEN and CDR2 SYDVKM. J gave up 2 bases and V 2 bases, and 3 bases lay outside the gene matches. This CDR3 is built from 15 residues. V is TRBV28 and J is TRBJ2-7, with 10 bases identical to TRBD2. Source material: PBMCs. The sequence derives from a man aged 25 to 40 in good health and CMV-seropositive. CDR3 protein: CASSLQSGGAYEQYF. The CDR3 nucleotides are TGTGCCAGCAGTTTACAGAGCGGGGGGGCCTACGAGCAGTACTTC. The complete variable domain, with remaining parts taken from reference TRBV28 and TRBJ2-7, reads DVKVTQSSRYLVKRTGEKVFLECVQDMDHENMFWYRQDPGLGLRLIYFSYDVKMKEKGDIPEGYSVSREKKERFSLILESASTNQTSMYLCASSLQSGGAYEQYFGPGTRLTVT.